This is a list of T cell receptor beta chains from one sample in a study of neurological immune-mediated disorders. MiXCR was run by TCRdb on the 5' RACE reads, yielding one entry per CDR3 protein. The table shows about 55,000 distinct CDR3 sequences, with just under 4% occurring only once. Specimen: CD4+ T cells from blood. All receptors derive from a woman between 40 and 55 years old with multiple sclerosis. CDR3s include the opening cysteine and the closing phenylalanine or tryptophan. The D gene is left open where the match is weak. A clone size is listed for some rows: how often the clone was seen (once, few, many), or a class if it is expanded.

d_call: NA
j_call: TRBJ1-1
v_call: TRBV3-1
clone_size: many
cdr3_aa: CASARQENTEAFF
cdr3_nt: TGTGCCAGCGCCCGACAGGAGAACACTGAAGCTTTCTTT

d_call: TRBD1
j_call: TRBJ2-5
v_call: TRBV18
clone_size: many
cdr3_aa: CASSSAQGQLGETQYF
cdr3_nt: TGTGCCAGCTCTAGCGCCCAGGGACAGCTGGGGGAGACCCAGTACTTC

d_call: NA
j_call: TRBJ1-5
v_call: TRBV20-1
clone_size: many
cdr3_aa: CSARPNNQPQHF
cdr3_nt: TGCAGTGCCCGGCCCAACAATCAGCCCCAGCATTTT

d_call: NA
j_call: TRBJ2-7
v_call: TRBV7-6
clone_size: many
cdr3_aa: CASSRRADYEQYF
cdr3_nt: TGTGCCAGCAGCCGACGGGCCGACTACGAGCAGTACTTC

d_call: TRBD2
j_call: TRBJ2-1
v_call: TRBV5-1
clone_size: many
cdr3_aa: CASSRTSGGAPEQFF
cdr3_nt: TGCGCCAGCAGCCGTACTAGCGGGGGGGCCCCTGAGCAGTTCTTC

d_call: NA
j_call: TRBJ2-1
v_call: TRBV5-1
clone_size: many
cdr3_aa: CASSLFRGSSYNEQFF
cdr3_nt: TGCGCCAGCAGCTTGTTTCGGGGAAGCTCCTACAATGAGCAGTTCTTC

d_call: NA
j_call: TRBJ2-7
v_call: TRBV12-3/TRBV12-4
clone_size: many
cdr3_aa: CASSEGLFRYEQYF
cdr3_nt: TGTGCCAGCAGCGAGGGACTGTTTCGCTACGAGCAGTACTTC

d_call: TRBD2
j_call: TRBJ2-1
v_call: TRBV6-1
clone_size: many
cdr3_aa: CASSVRGGSYNEQFF
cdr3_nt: TGTGCCAGCAGTGTCCGGGGGGGTTCCTACAATGAGCAGTTCTTC

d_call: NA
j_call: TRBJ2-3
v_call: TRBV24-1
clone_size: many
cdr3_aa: CATSDRKQGADTQYF
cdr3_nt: TGTGCCACCAGTGATAGAAAACAGGGTGCCGATACGCAGTATTTT

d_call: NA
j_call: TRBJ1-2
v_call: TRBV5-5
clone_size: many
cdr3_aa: CASSLGTLYGYTF
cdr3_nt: TGTGCCAGCAGCTTGGGAACCCTCTATGGCTACACCTTC

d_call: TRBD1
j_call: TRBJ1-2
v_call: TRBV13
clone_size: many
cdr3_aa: CASSRTGVNYGYTF
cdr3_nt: TGTGCCAGCAGCCGGACAGGGGTCAACTATGGCTACACCTTC

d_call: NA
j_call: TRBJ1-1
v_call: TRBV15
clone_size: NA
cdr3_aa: CATSRGSRNTEAFF
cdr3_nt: TGTGCCACCAGCAGAGGCAGCCGGAACACTGAAGCTTTCTTT

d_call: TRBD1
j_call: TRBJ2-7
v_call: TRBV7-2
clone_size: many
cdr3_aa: CASSLRQGASEQYF
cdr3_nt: TGTGCCAGCAGCCTTAGACAGGGGGCAAGCGAGCAGTACTTC

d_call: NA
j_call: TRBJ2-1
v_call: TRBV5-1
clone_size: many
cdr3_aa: CASSLDSGYNEQFF
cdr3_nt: TGCGCCAGCAGCTTGGACAGTGGCTACAATGAGCAGTTCTTC

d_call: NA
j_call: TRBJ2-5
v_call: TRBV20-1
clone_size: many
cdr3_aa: CSARVTRGETQYF
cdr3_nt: TGCAGTGCTCGTGTGACTCGAGGGGAGACCCAGTACTTC

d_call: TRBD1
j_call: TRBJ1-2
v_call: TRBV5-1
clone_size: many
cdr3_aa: CASSIGQADNYGYTF
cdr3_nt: TGCGCCAGCAGCATAGGACAGGCTGATAACTATGGCTACACCTTC

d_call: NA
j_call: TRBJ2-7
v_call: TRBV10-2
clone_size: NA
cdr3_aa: CASSDMGAYEQYF
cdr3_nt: TGCGCCAGCAGTGATATGGGGGCCTACGAGCAGTACTTC

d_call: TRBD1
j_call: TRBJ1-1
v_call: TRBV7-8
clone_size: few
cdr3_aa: CASSSEQGIDNIEAFF
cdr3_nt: TGTGCCAGCAGCTCTGAACAGGGGATAGATAACATTGAAGCTTTCTTT

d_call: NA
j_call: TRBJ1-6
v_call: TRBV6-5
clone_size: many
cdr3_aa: CASSYGNSPLHF
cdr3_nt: TGTGCCAGCAGTTACGGGAACTCACCCCTCCACTTT

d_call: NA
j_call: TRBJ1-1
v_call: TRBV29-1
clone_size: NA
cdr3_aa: CSVGLGAGKSNTEAFF
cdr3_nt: TGCAGCGTCGGTCTGGGGGCAGGCAAATCGAACACTGAAGCTTTCTTT

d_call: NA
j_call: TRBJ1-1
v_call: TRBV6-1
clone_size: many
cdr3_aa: CASREYRDMNTEAFF
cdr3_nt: TGTGCCAGCAGAGAGTACAGGGATATGAACACTGAAGCTTTCTTT

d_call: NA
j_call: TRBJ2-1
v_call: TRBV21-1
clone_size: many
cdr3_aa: CASSKGLARTNKGGQFF
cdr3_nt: TGTGCCAGCAGCAAAGGTTTGGCCCGAACGAACAAGGGCGGGCAGTTCTTC

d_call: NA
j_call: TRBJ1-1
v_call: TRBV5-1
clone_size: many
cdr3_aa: CASSGGWSTEAFF
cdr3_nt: TGCGCCAGCAGCGGGGGGTGGTCCACTGAAGCTTTCTTT

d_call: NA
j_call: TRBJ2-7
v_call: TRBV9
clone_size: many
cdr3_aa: CASSVSGTDRNEQYF
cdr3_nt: TGTGCCAGCAGCGTTAGCGGGACAGACAGGAACGAGCAGTACTTC

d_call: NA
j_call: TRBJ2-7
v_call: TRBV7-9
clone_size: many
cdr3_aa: CASSPPRGLRYEQYF
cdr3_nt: TGTGCCAGCAGCCCCCCCCGGGGACTCCGCTACGAGCAGTACTTC

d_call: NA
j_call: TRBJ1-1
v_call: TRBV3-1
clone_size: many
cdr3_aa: CASSQDFNFMAFF
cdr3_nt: TGTGCCAGCAGCCAAGATTTTAATTTTATGGCTTTCTTT

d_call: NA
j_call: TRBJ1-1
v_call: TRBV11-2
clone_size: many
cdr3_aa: CASSSPSGGTEAFF
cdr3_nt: TGTGCCAGCAGCTCTCCCAGCGGGGGAACTGAAGCTTTCTTT

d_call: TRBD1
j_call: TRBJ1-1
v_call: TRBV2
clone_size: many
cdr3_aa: CASRGQFNTEAFF
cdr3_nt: TGTGCCAGCAGGGGACAGTTTAACACTGAAGCTTTCTTT

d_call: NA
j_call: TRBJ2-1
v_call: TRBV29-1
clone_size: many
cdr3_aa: CSVDTGKDNEQFF
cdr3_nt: TGCAGCGTTGACACAGGGAAGGATAATGAGCAGTTCTTC

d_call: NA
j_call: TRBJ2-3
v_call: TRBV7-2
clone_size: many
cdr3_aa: CASSLRLANTDTQYF
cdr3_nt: TGTGCCAGCAGCTTAAGGCTAGCTAACACAGATACGCAGTATTTT

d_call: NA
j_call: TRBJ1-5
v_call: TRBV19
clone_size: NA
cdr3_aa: CASCSERVPNQPQHF
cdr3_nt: TGTGCCAGTTGCAGCGAGAGGGTTCCCAATCAGCCCCAGCATTTT

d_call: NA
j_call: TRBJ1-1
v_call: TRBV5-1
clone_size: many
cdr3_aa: CASSFVSNTEAFF
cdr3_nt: TGCGCCAGCAGCTTCGTGAGTAACACTGAAGCTTTCTTT

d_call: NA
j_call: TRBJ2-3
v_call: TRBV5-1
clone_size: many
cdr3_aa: CASSGSTGTDTQYF
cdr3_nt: TGCGCCAGCAGCGGGTCGACAGGCACAGATACGCAGTATTTT

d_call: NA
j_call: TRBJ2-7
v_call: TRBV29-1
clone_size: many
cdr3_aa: CSVRGEGEQYF
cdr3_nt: TGCAGCGTTCGTGGGGAAGGGGAGCAGTACTTC

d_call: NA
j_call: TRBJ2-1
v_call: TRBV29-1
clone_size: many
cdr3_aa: CSVDMGGWIF
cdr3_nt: TGCAGCGTTGACATGGGGGGCTGGATCTTC

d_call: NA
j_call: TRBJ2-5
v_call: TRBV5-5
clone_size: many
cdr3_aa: CASRSWDTQETQYF
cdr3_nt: TGTGCCAGCAGGTCTTGGGACACGCAAGAGACCCAGTACTTC

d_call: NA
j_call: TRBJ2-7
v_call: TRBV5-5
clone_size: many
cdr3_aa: CASSPGYSYEQYF
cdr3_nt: TGTGCCAGCAGCCCAGGCTACTCCTACGAGCAGTACTTC

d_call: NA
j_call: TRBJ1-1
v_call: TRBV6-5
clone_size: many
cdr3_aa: CASRDRKLNTEAFF
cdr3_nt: TGTGCCAGCAGGGACAGAAAATTGAACACTGAAGCTTTCTTT

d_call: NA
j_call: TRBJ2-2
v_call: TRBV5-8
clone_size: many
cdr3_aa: CASSLTQGGTGELFF
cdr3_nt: TGTGCCAGCAGCTTAACACAGGGAGGCACCGGGGAGCTGTTTTTT

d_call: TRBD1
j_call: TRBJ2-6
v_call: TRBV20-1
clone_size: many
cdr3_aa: CSARDRAGANVLTF
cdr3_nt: TGCAGTGCTAGGGACAGGGCTGGGGCCAACGTCCTGACTTTC

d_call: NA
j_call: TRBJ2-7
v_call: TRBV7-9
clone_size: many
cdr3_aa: CASSTRPDYEQYF
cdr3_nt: TGTGCCAGCAGCACCCGACCGGACTACGAGCAGTACTTC

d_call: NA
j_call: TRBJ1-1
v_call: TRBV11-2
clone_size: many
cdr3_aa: CASSLDGRLNTEAFF
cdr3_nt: TGTGCCAGCAGCTTAGATGGCAGGTTGAACACTGAAGCTTTCTTT

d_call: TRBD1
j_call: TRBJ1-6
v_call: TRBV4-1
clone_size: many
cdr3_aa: CASSHSSPIGGSNSPLHF
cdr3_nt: TGCGCCAGCAGCCACTCATCGCCTATAGGGGGCTCGAATTCACCCCTCCACTTT

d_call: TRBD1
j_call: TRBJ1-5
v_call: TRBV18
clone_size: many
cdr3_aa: CASRHRAGGRSNQPQHF
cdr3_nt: TGTGCCAGTCGTCACAGGGCAGGGGGCAGGAGCAATCAGCCCCAGCATTTT

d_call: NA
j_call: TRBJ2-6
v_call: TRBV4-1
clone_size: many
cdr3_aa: CASSITGASSGANVLTF
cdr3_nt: TGCGCCAGCAGCATAACGGGGGCTAGCTCTGGGGCCAACGTCCTGACTTTC

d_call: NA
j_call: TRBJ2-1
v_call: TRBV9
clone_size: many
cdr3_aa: CASRRGLADYNEQFF
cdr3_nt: TGTGCCAGCAGGAGGGGGCTAGCGGACTACAATGAGCAGTTCTTC

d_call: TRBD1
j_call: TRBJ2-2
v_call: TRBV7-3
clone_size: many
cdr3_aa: CASSSQPGQGNTGELFF
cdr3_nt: TGTGCCAGCAGCTCCCAACCGGGACAGGGGAACACCGGGGAGCTGTTTTTT

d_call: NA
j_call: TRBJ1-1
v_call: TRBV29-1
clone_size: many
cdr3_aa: CSVQEGGASTSGEAFF
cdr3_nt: TGCAGCGTGCAAGAAGGGGGAGCGTCAACGTCGGGTGAAGCTTTCTTT

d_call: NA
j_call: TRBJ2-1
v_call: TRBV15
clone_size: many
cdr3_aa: CATSPGRRSAYNEQFF
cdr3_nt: TGTGCCACCAGCCCAGGACGGCGGTCGGCGTACAATGAGCAGTTCTTC

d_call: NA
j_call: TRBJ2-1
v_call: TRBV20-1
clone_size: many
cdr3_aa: CSANAGKSSYNEQFF
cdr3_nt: TGCAGTGCTAATGCGGGCAAAAGCTCCTACAATGAGCAGTTCTTC

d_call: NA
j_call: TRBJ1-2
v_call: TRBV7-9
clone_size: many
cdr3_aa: CASSVVGGLMGYTF
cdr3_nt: TGTGCCAGCAGTGTCGTGGGGGGACTTATGGGCTACACCTTC

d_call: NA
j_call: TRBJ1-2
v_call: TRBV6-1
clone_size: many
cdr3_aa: CASSEGRAQSIYGYTF
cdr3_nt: TGTGCCAGCAGTGAGGGGAGGGCCCAATCAATCTATGGCTACACCTTC

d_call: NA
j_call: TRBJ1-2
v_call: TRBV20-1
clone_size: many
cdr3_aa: CSASRSSNYGYTF
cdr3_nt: TGCAGTGCTTCCAGGTCTTCTAACTATGGCTACACCTTC